This entry lists 9 T cell receptor beta chains sequenced from one sample in a study of human T cells and chemical hapten exposure. TCRdb ran MiXCR on the RACE reads and lists one entry per CDR3 protein. This table has roughly 71,000 distinct CDR3 sequences, roughly 6.1% appearing once. The time point here: healthy volunteer bleed at 6 weeks. The starting material, unfractionated whole blood, was used for total RNA extraction. The sequencing input was whole blood. These receptor sequences come from a female donor in good health. Some clones in this sample may be carry-over from other donors' samples.

In this sample, this clonotype turned up many times. The rearrangement links TRBV7-9 to TRBJ2-1; D call uncertain. The V gene lost 6 bases and the J gene lost 6 bases, with 9 bases spanning the gap. Germline CDR1 SEHNR, CDR2 FQNEAQ (reference sequence). The CDR3 loop spans 12 amino acids. The CDR3, as DNA: TGTGCCAGCAGTTTGGGTTCCAATGAGCAGTTCTTC. This gives the protein CASSLGSNEQFF. The entire variable domain, with the rest obtained from reference TRBV7-9 and TRBJ2-1, is as follows: DTGVSQNPRHKITKRGQNVTFRCDPISEHNRLYWYRQTLGQGPEFLTYFQNEAQLEKSRLLSDRFSAERPKGSFSTLEIQRTEQGDSAMYLCASSLGSNEQFFGPGTRLTVL.

The rearrangement uses TRBV5-1 and TRBJ2-3; 9 nucleotides match TRBD2. The germline V gene has CDR1 SGHRS and CDR2 YFSETQ. CDR3 length equals 15 residues. Losses at the gene ends were 4 bases for V and 4 bases for J; bases not matched to a gene: 7. CDR3 region: CASSGRGGPADTQYF. CDR3 nucleotides: TGCGCCAGCAGCGGGCGGGGGGGCCCTGCAGATACGCAGTATTTT. Together with reference TRBV5-1 and TRBJ2-3, the CDR3 gives the full variable domain: KAGVTQTPRYLIKTRGQQVTLSCSPISGHRSVSWYQQTPGQGLQFLFEYFSETQRNKGNFPGRFSGRQFSNSRSEMNVSTLELGDSALYLCASSGRGGPADTQYFGPGTRLTVL.

This clonotype was found many times. This chain connects TRBV28 to TRBJ1-1, with 10 nucleotides matching TRBD1. CDR1 and CDR2 (germline): MDHEN, SYDVKM. The V and J ends lost 3 bases and 6 bases, in that order; junction bases with no gene match: 13. The CDR3 is 17 residues long. The CDR3 is CASSLFLMDRGSPEAFF. The CDR3 region has the DNA TGTGCCAGCAGTTTGTTCCTAATGGACAGGGGGAGTCCTGAAGCTTTCTTT.

This clonotype was seen repeatedly, ten times or more. The chain employs TRBV10-3 and TRBJ1-5; D may be TRBD1 (6 bases). The CDR3 has 14 amino acids. V shed 2 bases and J shed 4 bases, with 9 bases lying between them. CDR1 and CDR2 from the germline V gene are ENHRY and SYGVKD. This chain's CDR3 is CAISERGGNQPQHF. The DNA of the CDR3 is TGTGCCATCAGTGAGAGAGGGGGGAATCAGCCCCAGCATTTT.

The rearrangement links TRBV20-1 to TRBJ2-2, with TRBD2 matching over 8 bases. The CDR3 contains 15 residues. Germline V lookup: CDR1 DFQATT, CDR2 SNEGSKA (reference sequence). J was trimmed by 6 bases and V by 3 bases; bases with no gene match: 9. The CDR3 DNA follows: TGCAGTGCTAGCCCCCCGGGAGGGGCACCCGGGGAGCTGTTTTTT. Its protein is CSASPPGGAPGELFF.

This clonotype occurred a few times. The V and J genes are TRBV7-2 and TRBJ2-4; D uncertain. V lost 1 base and J lost 0, with 13 bases in between. Germline V gene sequence: CDR1 SGHTA, CDR2 FQGNSA. This CDR3 is 17 amino acids long. The CDR3 sequence is CASSLEAAELAKNIQYF. CDR3 nucleotides: TGTGCCAGCAGCTTAGAGGCCGCAGAACTAGCCAAAAACATTCAGTACTTC.

This clonotype came up a few times. The CDR3 DNA sequence: TGTGCCAGCAGCTCCGATTATGGCTACACCTTC. Protein sequence: CASSSDYGYTF. V is TRBV6-6 and J is TRBJ1-2, with D uncertain. This CDR3 comprises 11 residues. V shed 6 bases and J shed 5 bases, with 7 bases lying between them. The germline V gene has CDR1 MNHNY and CDR2 SVGAGI (reference sequence).

This chain uses TRBV2 with TRBJ2-1; TRBD2 aligns across 9 bases. The CDR3 has 15 residues. Per the germline V gene, CDR1 is SNHLY and CDR2 is FYNNEI. The junction had 16 bases not matched to a gene; V was cut back by 10 bases and J by 9 bases. The CDR3 is CATAQNSGSLVEQFF. For the CDR3, the DNA is TGTGCCACCGCTCAGAATAGCGGGAGCTTGGTTGAGCAGTTCTTC. The full variable domain, its missing parts supplied by reference TRBV2 and TRBJ2-1, is EPEVTQTPSHQVTQMGQEVILRCVPISNHLYFYWYRQILGQKVEFLVSFYNNEISEKSEIFDDQFSVERPDGSNFTLKIRSTKLEDSAMYFCATAQNSGSLVEQFFGPGTRLTVL.

This clonotype was observed at least ten times. V usage is TRBV5-1 and J usage is TRBJ1-2; 10 nucleotides agree with TRBD1. Germline assignment: CDR1 SGHRS and CDR2 YFSETQ. The CDR3 is made up of 14 amino acids. V lost 4 bases, J lost 8 bases, and 8 bases stayed unmatched. The CDR3 DNA reads as TGCGCCAGCAGCGCTGGACAGGGGGAAAGAGGCTACACCTTC. Protein: CASSAGQGERGYTF.